The clone carrying this TCR beta chain was seen only once. Antigen unknown. This record belongs to a study of cytomegalovirus exposure and HLA in healthy donors. Study-wide findings and caveats: An analysis done earlier found most TCR beta V segments productive about 90% or about 30% of the time. Some V segments could not be told apart, so they were left out, TRBV6-2 and TRBV6-3 among them. For most TCR sequences rarity was the rule, although some public TCRs occurred in many donors. A later analysis showed that HLA-associated TCR beta chains had undergone more clonal expansion than equally common others.

The germline gives CDR1 GTSNPN, CDR2 SVGIG (reference sequence). The V gene end was trimmed by 4 bases and the J gene end by 4 bases; junction bases not matched to a gene: 5. The CDR3 runs to 13 residues. It was with 60 Vbeta and 13 Jbeta primers that the PCR ran. Data came from immunoSEQ multiplex PCR; TCRdb stores just in-frame clones and leaves some out. The sample lists about 110,000 clones; roughly 83% were seen once. This TCR derives from a woman aged 18-29 years in good health and CMV-seropositive. Sequencing was performed on PBMCs. J is TRBJ1-2 and V is TRBV30; 8 bases are a match to TRBD1. The CDR3 nucleotides are TGTGCCTGGACAGGGGGCGCTTTCTATGGCTACACCTTC. Translated: CAWTGGAFYGYTF.